The next 3 T cell receptor beta chains were all read from a single sample in a study of T cell responses to AZD1222 COVID-19 vaccine. Assay: immunoSEQ multiplex PCR; the TCRdb copy retains only in-frame clones and omits some. The repertoire includes tens of thousands of clones, 65% to 90% of them detected once, and about 5.6% sits in the top ten. The material was peripheral blood, obtained on day 0 of AZD1222 vaccination. These receptors originate from an adult in good health.

The rearrangement joins TRBV3-1 (or the pseudogene TRBV3-2) to TRBJ2-1; 10 bases are a match to TRBD2. V was clipped by 0 bases and J by 10 bases; unmatched bases: 9. Germline V lookup: CDR1 LGHDT, CDR2 YNNKEL (reference sequence). This CDR3 contains 16 residues. The CDR3 region has the DNA TGTGCCAGCAGCCAAGATTCCAGCGGGGGGGACCGGGAGCAGTTCTTC. Protein product: CASSQDSSGGDREQFF.

The chain employs TRBV15 and TRBJ2-7, with D possibly matching TRBD1 (5 bases). CDR1 is LNHNV, CDR2 YYDKDF, per germline (reference sequence). The CDR3 totals 15 residues. V dropped 1 base and J dropped 3 bases, with 13 bases sitting between them. The CDR3 reads CATSRGLTENYEQYF. Written as DNA, the CDR3 is TGTGCCACCAGCAGAGGTTTGACAGAGAACTACGAGCAGTACTTC.

A few counts support this clone. The rearrangement joins TRBV5-5 to TRBJ1-5, with 9 positions matching TRBD1. Trimming at V came to 0 bases and at J to 6 bases, leaving 1 base not matched to a gene. The CDR3 spans 14 residues. CDR1 and CDR2 (germline): SGHKS, YYEKEE (reference sequence). The CDR3 region is CASSLGTGVQPQHF. CDR3 DNA sequence: TGTGCCAGCAGCTTGGGGACAGGGGTTCAGCCCCAGCATTTT.